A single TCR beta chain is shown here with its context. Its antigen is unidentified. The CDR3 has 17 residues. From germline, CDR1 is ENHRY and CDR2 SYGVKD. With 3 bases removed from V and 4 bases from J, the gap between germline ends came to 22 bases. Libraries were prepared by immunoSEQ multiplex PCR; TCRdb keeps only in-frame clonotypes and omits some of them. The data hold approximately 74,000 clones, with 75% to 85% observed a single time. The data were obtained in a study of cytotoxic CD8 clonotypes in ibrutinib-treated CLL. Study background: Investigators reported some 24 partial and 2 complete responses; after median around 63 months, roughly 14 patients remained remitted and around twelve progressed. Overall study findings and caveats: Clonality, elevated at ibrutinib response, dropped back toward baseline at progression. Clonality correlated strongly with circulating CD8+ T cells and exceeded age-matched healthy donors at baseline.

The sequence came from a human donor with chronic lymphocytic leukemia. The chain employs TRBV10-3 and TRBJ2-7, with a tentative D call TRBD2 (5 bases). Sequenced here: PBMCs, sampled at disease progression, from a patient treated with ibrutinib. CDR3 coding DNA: TGTGCCATCAGTGAACCACTGGGGAGTCTTAAACCTTACGAGCAGTACTTC. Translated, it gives CAISEPLGSLKPYEQYF.